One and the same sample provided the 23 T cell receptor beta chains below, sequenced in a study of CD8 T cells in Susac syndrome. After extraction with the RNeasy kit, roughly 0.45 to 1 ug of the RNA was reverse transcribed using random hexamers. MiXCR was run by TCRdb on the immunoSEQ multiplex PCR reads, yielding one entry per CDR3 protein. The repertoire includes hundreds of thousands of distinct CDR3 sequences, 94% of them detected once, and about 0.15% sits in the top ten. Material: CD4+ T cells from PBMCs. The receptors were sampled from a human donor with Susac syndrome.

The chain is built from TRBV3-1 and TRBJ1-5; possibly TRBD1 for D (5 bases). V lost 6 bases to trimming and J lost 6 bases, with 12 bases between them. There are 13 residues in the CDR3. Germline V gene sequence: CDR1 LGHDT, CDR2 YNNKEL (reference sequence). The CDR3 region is CASSQQVGQPQHF. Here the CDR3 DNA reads TGTGCCAGCAGTCAACAGGTGGGTCAGCCCCAGCATTTT.

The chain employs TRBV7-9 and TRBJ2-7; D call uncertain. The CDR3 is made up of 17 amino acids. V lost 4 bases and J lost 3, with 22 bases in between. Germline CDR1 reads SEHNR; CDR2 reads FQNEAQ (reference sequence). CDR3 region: CASSYNTVPPTFYEQYF. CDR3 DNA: TGTGCCAGCAGCTACAATACAGTGCCCCCCACATTCTACGAGCAGTACTTC. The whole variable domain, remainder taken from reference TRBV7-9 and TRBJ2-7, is DTGVSQNPRHKITKRGQNVTFRCDPISEHNRLYWYRQTLGQGPEFLTYFQNEAQLEKSRLLSDRFSAERPKGSFSTLEIQRTEQGDSAMYLCASSYNTVPPTFYEQYFGPGTRLTVT.

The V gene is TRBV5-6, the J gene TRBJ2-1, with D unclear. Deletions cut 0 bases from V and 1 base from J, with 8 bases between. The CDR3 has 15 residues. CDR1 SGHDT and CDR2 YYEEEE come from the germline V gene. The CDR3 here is CASSLDRESYNEQFF. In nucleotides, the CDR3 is TGTGCCAGCAGCTTGGACAGAGAGTCCTACAATGAGCAGTTCTTC.

The CDR3: CAYLEGAGVTDTQYF. The DNA of the CDR3 is TGTGCCTATCTTGAGGGCGCAGGGGTCACAGATACGCAGTATTTT. This chain links TRBV2 with TRBJ2-3; the D gene is possibly TRBD1 (6 bases). Trimming took 11 bases from V and 2 from J, leaving 20 bases between them. This CDR3 has 15 residues. Germline V gene lookup returns CDR1 SNHLY and CDR2 FYNNEI.

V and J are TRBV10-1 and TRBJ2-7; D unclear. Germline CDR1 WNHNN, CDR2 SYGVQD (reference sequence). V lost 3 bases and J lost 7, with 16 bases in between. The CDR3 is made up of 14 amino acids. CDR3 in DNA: TGCGCCAGCAGTGATACAGACCCTGCGAGTGAGCAGTACTTC. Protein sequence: CASSDTDPASEQYF.

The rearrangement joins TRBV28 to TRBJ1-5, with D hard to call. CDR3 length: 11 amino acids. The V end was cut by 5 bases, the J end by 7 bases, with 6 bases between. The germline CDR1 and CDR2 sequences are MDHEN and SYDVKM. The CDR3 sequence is CASSQRQPQHF. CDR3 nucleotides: TGTGCCAGCAGTCAGAGGCAGCCCCAGCATTTT.

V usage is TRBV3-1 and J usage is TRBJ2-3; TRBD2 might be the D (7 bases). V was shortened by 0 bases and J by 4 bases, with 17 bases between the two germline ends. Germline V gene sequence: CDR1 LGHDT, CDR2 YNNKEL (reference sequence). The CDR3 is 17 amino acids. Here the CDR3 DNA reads TGTGCCAGCAGCCAAGATCTTGGAGGGGGGGCCGCAGATACGCAGTATTTT. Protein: CASSQDLGGGAADTQYF.

CDR3 bases: TGCGCCAGCAGCCAAGATCGATGGTCGGACGCTGGGGCCAACGTCCTGACTTTC. It specifies CASSQDRWSDAGANVLTF. V is TRBV4-3 and J is TRBJ2-6; D uncertain. The CDR3 consists of 18 residues. Germline V gene data show CDR1 as LGHNA and CDR2 as YSLEER. Trimming removed 0 bases at V and 2 bases at J, with 14 bases between.

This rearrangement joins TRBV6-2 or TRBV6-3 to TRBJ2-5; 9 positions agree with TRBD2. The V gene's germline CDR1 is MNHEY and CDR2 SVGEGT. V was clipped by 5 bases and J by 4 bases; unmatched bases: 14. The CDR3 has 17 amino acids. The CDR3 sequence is CASSHSRRGGLGETQYF. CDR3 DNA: TGTGCCAGCAGTCACAGCCGGCGGGGGGGCCTAGGAGAGACCCAGTACTTC.

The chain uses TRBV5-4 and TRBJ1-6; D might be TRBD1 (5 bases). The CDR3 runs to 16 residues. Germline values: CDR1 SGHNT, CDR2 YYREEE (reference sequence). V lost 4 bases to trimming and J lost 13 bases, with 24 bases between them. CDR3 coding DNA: TGTGCCAGCAGCCCCTATCTCGTCAGGGACTCGGCGCCCCTCCACTTT. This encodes CASSPYLVRDSAPLHF.

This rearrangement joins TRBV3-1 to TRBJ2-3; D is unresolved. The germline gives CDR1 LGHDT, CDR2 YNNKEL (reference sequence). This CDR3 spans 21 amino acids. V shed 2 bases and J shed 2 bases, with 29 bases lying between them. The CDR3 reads CASSQYRARSHEQTDTDTQYF. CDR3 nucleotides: TGTGCCAGCAGCCAATACCGAGCAAGATCCCATGAACAGACTGACACAGATACGCAGTATTTT.

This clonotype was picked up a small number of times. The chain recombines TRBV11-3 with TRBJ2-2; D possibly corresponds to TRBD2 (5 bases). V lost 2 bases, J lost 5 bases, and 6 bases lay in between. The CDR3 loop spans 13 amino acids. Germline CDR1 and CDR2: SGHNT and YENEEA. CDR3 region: CASSLSGTGELFF. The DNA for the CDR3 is TGTGCCAGCAGCTTATCGGGGACCGGGGAGCTGTTTTTT.

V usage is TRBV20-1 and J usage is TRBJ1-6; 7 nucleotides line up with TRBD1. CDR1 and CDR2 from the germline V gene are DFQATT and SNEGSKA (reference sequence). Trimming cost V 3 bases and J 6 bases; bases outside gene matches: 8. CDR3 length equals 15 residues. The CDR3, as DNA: TGCAGTGCTAGTGTTGGACAGGTCCGTAATTCACCCCTCCACTTT. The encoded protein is CSASVGQVRNSPLHF.

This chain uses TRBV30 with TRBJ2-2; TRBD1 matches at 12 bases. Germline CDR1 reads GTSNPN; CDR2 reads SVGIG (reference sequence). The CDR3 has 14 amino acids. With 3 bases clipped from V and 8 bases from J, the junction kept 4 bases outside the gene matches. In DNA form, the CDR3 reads TGTGCCTGGAGCCGGGACAGGGGGCAAGGGGAGCTGTTTTTT. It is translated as CAWSRDRGQGELFF.

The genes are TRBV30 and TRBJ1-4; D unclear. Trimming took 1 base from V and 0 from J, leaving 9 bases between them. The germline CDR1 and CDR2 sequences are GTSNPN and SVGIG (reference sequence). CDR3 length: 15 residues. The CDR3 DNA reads TGTGCCTGGAGTGGGGGTGGGGCAACTAATGAAAAACTGTTTTTT. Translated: CAWSGGGATNEKLFF.

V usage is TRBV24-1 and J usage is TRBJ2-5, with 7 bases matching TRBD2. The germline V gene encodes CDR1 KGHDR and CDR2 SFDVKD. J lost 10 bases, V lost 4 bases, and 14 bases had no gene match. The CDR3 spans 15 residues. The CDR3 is CATSEVLGGGSVQYF. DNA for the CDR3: TGTGCCACCAGTGAGGTTCTTGGGGGGGGTTCGGTCCAGTACTTC.

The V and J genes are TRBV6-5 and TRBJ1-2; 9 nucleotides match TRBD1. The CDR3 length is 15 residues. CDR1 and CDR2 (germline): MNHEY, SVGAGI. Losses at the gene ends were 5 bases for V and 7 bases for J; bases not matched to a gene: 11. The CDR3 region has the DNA TGTGCCAGCAGTAGGCCCCGGGACAGGGCCTCTGGCTACACCTTC. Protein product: CASSRPRDRASGYTF.

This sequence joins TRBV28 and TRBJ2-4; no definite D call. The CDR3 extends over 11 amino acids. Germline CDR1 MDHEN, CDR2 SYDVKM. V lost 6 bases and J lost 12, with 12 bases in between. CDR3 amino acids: CASSATTRQYF. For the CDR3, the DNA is TGTGCCAGCAGCGCCACGACTCGTCAGTACTTC.

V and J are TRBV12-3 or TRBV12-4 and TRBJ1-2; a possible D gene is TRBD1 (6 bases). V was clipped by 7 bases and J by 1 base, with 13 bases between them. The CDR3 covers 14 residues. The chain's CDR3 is CASKGDGVNYGYTF. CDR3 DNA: TGTGCCAGCAAGGGGGACGGGGTTAACTATGGCTACACCTTC.

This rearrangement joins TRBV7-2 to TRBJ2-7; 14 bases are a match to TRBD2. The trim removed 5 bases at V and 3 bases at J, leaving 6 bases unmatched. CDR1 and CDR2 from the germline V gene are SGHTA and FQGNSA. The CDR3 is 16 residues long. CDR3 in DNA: TGTGCCAGCAGCGCAAGGGGACTAGCGGGGGTCTACGAGCAGTACTTC. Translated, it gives CASSARGLAGVYEQYF.

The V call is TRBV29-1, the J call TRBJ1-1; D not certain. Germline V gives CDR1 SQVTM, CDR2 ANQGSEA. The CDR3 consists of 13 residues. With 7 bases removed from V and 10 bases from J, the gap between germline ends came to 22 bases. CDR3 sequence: CSAGHSTVNGAFF. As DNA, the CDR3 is TGCAGCGCGGGCCACTCTACGGTGAATGGAGCTTTCTTT.

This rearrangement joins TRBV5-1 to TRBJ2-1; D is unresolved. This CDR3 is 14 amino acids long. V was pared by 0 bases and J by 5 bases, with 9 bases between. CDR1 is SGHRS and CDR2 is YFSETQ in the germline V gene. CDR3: CASSLGPEDNEQFF. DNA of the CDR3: TGCGCCAGCAGCTTGGGGCCAGAAGACAATGAGCAGTTCTTC.

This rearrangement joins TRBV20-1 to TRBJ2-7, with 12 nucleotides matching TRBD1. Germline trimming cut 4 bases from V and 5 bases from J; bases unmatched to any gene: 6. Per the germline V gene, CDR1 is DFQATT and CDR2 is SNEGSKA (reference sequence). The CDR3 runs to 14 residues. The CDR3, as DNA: TGCAGTGCTACTCCGGGACAGGGGGCCCACGAGCAGTACTTC. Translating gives CSATPGQGAHEQYF.